This T cell receptor (beta chain) was identified during a study of long-term antiretroviral therapy in people with HIV. Study-wide results and limits: Diversity increased after ART yet remained lower than in transplant donor controls. In the period from about 2003 to 2017, blood was collected, possibly under older ART regimens.

As to this clone: What it recognizes is unknown.

CDR1 is SEHNR, CDR2 FQNEAQ, per germline (reference sequence). The CDR3 length is 14 residues. V shed 8 bases and J 2 bases; nucleotides not matched to a gene: 8. The immunoSEQ assay was v3.0, run at survey level. Sequencing was intended to reach about 35,000-50,000 T-cell genomes per sample. Sequencing used immunoSEQ multiplex PCR; TCRdb keeps in-frame clones, though not all of them. The sample carries more than 20,000 clones, less than 90% recorded once. The receptor comes from a woman aged 50 to 60 with HIV. Sequences were derived from unsorted PBMCs, sampled 1.9 years after starting antiretroviral therapy. The chain recombines TRBV7-9 with TRBJ2-7; TRBD1 aligns across 8 bases. CDR3 residues: CASGSTGQAYEQYF. In DNA form, the CDR3 reads TGTGCCAGCGGATCGACGGGACAGGCCTACGAGCAGTACTTC.